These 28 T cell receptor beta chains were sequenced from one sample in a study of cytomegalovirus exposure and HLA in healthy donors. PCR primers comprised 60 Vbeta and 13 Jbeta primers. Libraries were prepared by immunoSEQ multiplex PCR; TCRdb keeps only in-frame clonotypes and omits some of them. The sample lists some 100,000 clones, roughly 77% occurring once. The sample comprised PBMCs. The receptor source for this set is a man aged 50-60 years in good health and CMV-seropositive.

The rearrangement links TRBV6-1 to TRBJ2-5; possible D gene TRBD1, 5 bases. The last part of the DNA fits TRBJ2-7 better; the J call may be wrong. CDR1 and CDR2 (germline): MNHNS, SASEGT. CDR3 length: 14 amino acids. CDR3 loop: CASSEIEQAYEQYF. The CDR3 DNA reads TGTGCCAGCAGTGAAATTGAACAGGCCTACGAGCAGTACTTC.

CDR3 nucleotide sequence: TGTGCCAGCAGCACCGTCCGGACAGGAAGCTATGGCTACACCTTC. It translates to CASSTVRTGSYGYTF. The chain combines TRBV7-9 with TRBJ1-2; 7 bases align to TRBD1. V lost 5 bases to trimming and J lost 4 bases; unmatched junction nucleotides: 10. Germline V lookup: CDR1 SEHNR, CDR2 FQNEAQ (reference sequence). This CDR3 spans 15 amino acids.

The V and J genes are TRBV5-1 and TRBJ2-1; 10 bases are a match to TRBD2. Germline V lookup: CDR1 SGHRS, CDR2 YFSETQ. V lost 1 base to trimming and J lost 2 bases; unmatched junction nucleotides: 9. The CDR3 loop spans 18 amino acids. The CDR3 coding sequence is TGCGCCAGCAGCTTGATTGGAGCGGGGGGGCCCACCTACAATGAGCAGTTCTTC. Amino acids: CASSLIGAGGPTYNEQFF.

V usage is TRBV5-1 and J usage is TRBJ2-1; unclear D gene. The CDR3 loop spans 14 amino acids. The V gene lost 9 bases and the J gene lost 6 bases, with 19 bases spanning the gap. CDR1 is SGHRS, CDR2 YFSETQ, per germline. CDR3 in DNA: TGCGCCACCCCGTCAGGTCAGACCGGCAATGAGCAGTTCTTC. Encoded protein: CATPSGQTGNEQFF.

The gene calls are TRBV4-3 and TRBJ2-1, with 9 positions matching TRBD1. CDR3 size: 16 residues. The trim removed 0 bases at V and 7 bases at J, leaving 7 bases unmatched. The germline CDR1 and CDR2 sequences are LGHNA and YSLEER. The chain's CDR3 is CASSQDLGQGVNEQFF. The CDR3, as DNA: TGCGCCAGCAGCCAAGATTTGGGACAGGGAGTAAATGAGCAGTTCTTC.

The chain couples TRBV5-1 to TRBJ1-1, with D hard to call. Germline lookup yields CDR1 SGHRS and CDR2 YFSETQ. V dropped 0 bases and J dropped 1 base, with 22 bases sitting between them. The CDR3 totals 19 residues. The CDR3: CASSLDSGSPLRGNTEAFF. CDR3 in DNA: TGCGCCAGCAGCTTGGATTCAGGCAGCCCGCTTCGGGGGAACACTGAAGCTTTCTTT.

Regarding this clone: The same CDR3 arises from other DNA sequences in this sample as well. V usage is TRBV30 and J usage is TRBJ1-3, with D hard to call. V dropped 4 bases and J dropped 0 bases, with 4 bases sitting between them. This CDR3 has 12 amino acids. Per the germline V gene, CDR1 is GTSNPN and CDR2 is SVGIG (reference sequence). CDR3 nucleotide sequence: TGTGCCTGGACGGGCTCTGGAAACACCATATATTTT. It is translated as CAWTGSGNTIYF. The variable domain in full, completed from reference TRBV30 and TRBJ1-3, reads SQTIHQWPATLVQPVGSPLSLECTVEGTSNPNLYWYRQAAGRGLQLLFYSVGIGQISSEVPQNLSASRPQDRQFILSSKKLLLSDSGFYLCAWTGSGNTIYFGEGSWLTVV.

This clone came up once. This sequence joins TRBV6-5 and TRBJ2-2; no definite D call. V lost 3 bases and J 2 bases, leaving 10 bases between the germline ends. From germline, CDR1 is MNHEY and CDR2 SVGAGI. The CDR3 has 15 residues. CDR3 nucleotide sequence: TGTGCCAGCAGTTATAGCCCCGGTAACACCGGGGAGCTGTTTTTT. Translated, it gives CASSYSPGNTGELFF.

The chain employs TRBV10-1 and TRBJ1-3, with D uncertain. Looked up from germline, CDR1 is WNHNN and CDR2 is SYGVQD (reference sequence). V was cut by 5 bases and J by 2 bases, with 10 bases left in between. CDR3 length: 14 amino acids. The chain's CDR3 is CASSPGSTGNTIYF. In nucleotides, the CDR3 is TGCGCCAGCAGTCCAGGATCAACTGGAAACACCATATATTTT.

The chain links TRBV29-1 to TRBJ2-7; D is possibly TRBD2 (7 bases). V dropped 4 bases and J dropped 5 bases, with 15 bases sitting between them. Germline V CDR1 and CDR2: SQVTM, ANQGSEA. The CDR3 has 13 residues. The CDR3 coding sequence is TGCAGCGTTGTTGAGGGGGGGAGAAACGAGCAGTACTTC. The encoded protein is CSVVEGGRNEQYF.

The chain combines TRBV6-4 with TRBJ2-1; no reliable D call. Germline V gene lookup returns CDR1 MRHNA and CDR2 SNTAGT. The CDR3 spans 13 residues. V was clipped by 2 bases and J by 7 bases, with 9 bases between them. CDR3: CASSDPPHNEQFF. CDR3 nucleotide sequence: TGTGCCAGCAGTGACCCTCCACATAATGAGCAGTTCTTC.

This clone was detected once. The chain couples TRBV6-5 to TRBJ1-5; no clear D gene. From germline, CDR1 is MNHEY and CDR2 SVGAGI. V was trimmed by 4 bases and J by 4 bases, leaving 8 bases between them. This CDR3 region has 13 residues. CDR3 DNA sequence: TGTGCCAGCAGTTTTTCCTTTAATCAGCCCCAGCATTTT. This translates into CASSFSFNQPQHF.

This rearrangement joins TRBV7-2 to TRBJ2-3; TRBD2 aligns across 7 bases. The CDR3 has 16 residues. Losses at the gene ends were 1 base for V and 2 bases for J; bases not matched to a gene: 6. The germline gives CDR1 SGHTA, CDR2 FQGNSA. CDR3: CASSLGGAGLTDTQYF. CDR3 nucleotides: TGTGCCAGCAGCTTAGGGGGAGCGGGACTCACAGATACGCAGTATTTT. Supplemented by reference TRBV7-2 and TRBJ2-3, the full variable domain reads GAGVSQSPSNKVTEKGKDVELRCDPISGHTALYWYRQSLGQGLEFLIYFQGNSAPDKSGLPSDRFSAERTGGSVSTLTIQRTQQEDSAVYLCASSLGGAGLTDTQYFGPGTRLTVL.

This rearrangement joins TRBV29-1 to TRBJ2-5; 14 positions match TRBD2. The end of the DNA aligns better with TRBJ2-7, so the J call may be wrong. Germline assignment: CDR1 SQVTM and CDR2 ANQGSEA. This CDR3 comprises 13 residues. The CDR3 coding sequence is TGCAGCGTAGGGACTAGCGGGAGAGGCGAGCAGTACTTC. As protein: CSVGTSGRGEQYF.

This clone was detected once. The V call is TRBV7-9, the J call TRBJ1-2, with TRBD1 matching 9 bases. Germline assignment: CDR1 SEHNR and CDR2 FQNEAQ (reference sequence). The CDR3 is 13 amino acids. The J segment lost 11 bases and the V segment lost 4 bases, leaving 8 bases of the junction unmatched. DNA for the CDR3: TGTGCCAGCAGCTCCGAGGACAGGGGAAGATACACCTTC. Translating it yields CASSSEDRGRYTF.

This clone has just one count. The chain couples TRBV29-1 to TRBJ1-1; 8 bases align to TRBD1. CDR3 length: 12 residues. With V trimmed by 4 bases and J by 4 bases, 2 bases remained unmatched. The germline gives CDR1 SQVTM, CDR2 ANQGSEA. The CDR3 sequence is CSVAQGATEAFF. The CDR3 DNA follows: TGCAGCGTTGCCCAGGGGGCCACTGAAGCTTTCTTT.

The CDR3 protein is CAWSNGEGGYTF. The CDR3, as DNA: TGTGCCTGGAGTAATGGGGAGGGGGGCTACACCTTC. The J gene is TRBJ1-2, the V gene TRBV30; the D gene is possibly TRBD1 (5 bases). Germline CDR1 and CDR2: GTSNPN and SVGIG (reference sequence). Trimming stripped 2 bases from V and 8 bases from J, with 12 bases between. The CDR3 contains 12 residues. Combining the CDR3 with reference TRBV30 and TRBJ1-2 gives the whole variable domain SQTIHQWPATLVQPVGSPLSLECTVEGTSNPNLYWYRQAAGRGLQLLFYSVGIGQISSEVPQNLSASRPQDRQFILSSKKLLLSDSGFYLCAWSNGEGGYTFGSGTRLTVV.

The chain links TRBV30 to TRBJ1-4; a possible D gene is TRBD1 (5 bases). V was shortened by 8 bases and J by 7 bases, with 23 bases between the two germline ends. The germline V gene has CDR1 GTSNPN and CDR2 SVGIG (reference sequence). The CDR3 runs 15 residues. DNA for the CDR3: TGTGCCGGGTGGGCAGGGTCAGCAATTGGTGAAAAACTGTTTTTT. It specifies CAGWAGSAIGEKLFF.

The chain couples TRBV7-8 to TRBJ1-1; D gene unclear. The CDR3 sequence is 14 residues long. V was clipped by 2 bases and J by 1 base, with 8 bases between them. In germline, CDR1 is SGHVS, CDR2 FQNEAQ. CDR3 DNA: TGTGCCAGCAGCTTAACCCCAGGGAACACTGAAGCTTTCTTT. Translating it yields CASSLTPGNTEAFF.

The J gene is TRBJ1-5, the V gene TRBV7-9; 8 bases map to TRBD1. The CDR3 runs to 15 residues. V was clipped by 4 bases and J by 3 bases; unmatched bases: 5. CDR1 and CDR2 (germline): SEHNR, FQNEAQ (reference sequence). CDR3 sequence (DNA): TGTGCCAGCAGCTCGACAGGGGCCTACAATCAGCCCCAGCATTTT. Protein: CASSSTGAYNQPQHF. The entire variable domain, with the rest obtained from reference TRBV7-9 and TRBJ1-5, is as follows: DTGVSQNPRHKITKRGQNVTFRCDPISEHNRLYWYRQTLGQGPEFLTYFQNEAQLEKSRLLSDRFSAERPKGSFSTLEIQRTEQGDSAMYLCASSSTGAYNQPQHFGDGTRLSIL.

The CDR3: CATKQGGVGNTEAFF. Here the CDR3 DNA reads TGTGCCACTAAGCAGGGCGGGGTTGGGAACACTGAAGCTTTCTTT. The chain uses TRBV15 and TRBJ1-1, with D possibly TRBD1 on 5 matching bases. Trimming pared 9 bases from V and 1 base from J, leaving 18 bases between. CDR3 length: 15 amino acids. Per the germline V gene, CDR1 is LNHNV and CDR2 is YYDKDF (reference sequence).

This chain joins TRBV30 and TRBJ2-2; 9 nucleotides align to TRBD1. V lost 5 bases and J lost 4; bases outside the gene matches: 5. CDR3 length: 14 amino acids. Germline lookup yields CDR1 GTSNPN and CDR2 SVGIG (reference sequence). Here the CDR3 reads CAWVRTGATGELFF. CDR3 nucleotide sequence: TGTGCCTGGGTGAGGACAGGGGCCACCGGGGAGCTGTTTTTT.

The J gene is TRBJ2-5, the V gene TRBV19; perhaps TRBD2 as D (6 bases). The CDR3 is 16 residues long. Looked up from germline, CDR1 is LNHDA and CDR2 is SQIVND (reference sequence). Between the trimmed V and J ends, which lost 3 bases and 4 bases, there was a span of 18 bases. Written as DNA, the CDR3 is TGTGCCAGTAGTATCGACATGACAAGGAGGGGAGAGACCCAGTACTTC. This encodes CASSIDMTRRGETQYF.

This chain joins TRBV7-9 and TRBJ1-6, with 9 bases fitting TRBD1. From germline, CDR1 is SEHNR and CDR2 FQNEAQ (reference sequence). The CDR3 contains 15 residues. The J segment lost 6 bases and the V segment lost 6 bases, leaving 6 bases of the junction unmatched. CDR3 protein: CASRQGTGRNSPLHF. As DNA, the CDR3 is TGTGCCAGCAGACAGGGGACAGGGCGTAATTCACCCCTCCACTTT. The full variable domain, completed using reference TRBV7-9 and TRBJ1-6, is DTGVSQNPRHKITKRGQNVTFRCDPISEHNRLYWYRQTLGQGPEFLTYFQNEAQLEKSRLLSDRFSAERPKGSFSTLEIQRTEQGDSAMYLCASRQGTGRNSPLHFGNGTRLTVT.

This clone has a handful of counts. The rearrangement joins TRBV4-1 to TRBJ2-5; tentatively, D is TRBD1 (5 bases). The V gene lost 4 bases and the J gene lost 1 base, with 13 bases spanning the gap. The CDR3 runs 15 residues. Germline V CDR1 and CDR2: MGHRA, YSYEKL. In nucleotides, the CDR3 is TGCGCCAGCAGCCCCGGCAAGGGGTTCCAAGAGACCCAGTACTTC. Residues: CASSPGKGFQETQYF.

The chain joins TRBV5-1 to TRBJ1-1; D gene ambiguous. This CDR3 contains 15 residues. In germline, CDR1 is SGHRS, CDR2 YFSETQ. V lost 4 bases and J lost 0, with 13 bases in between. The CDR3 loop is CASSPRGRVNTEAFF. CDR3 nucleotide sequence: TGCGCCAGCAGCCCCAGAGGGAGGGTGAACACTGAAGCTTTCTTT.

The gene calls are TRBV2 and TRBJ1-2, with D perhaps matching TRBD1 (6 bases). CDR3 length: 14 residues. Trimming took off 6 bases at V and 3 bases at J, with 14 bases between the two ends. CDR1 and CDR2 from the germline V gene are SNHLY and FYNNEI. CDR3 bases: TGTGCCAGCAGGTCGGACAGCTGGGACTATGGCTACACCTTC. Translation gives CASRSDSWDYGYTF.

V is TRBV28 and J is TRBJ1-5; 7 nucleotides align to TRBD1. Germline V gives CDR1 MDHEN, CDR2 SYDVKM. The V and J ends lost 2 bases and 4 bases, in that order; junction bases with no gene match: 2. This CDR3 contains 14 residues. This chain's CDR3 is CASSLRDRNQPQHF. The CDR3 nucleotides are TGTGCCAGCAGTTTAAGGGACAGAAATCAGCCCCAGCATTTT.